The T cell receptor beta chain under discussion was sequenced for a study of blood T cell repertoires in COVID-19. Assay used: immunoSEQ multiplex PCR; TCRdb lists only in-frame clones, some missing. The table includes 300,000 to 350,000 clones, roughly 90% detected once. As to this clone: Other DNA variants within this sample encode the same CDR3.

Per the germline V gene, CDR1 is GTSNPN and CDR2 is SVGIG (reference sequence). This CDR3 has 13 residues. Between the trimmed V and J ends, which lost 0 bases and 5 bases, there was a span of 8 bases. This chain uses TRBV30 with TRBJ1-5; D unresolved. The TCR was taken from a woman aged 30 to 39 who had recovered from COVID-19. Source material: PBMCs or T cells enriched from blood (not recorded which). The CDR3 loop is CAWSVQVDQPQHF. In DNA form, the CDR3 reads TGTGCCTGGAGTGTACAAGTGGATCAGCCCCAGCATTTT.